This passage covers 20 T cell receptor beta chains from one sample sequenced in a study of blood T cell repertoires in COVID-19. Data came from immunoSEQ multiplex PCR; TCRdb stores just in-frame clones and leaves some out. The profile covers some 170,000 clones, with 65% to 85% appearing a single time and around 6% taken by the ten largest. Sequences were obtained from PBMCs or T cells enriched from blood (not recorded which). The receptor set was obtained from a man in his forties who had recovered from COVID-19.

V and J are TRBV2 and TRBJ2-2, with D uncertain. The CDR3 extends over 13 amino acids. V lost 8 bases, J lost 1 base, and 8 bases lay in between. Germline CDR1 and CDR2: SNHLY and FYNNEI. In nucleotides, the CDR3 is TGTGCCAGCTTGTACAGGAACACCGGGGAGCTGTTTTTT. It codes for CASLYRNTGELFF.

V usage is TRBV5-1 and J usage is TRBJ1-3; 8 bases fit TRBD1. CDR1 is SGHRS and CDR2 is YFSETQ in the germline V gene. This CDR3 is 16 amino acids long. J lost 0 bases, V lost 0 bases, and 2 bases had no gene match. This chain's CDR3 is CASSLAGGISGNTIYF. CDR3 bases: TGCGCCAGCAGCTTGGCAGGGGGCATCTCTGGAAACACCATATATTTT.

The rearrangement uses TRBV7-2 and TRBJ1-4, with a weak D call TRBD1 (5 bases). The V gene lost 3 bases and the J gene lost 7 bases, with 12 bases spanning the gap. Germline V lookup: CDR1 SGHTA, CDR2 FQGNSA. This CDR3 contains 14 residues. DNA of the CDR3: TGTGCCAGCAGCTTCGGGGGGGGTGTTGAAAAACTGTTTTTT. This sequence encodes CASSFGGGVEKLFF.

This clone was recorded a few times. The rearrangement uses TRBV6-5 and TRBJ1-4; no firm D call. Germline CDR1 and CDR2: MNHEY and SVGAGI. The CDR3 sequence is 15 residues long. The germline V and J ends were trimmed by 0 bases and 8 bases, with 13 bases remaining between them. This CDR3 is CASSYSTPSREKLFF. The CDR3 DNA reads as TGTGCCAGCAGTTACTCTACCCCATCTAGGGAAAAACTGTTTTTT.

The V call is TRBV30, the J call TRBJ2-2; D may be TRBD2 (5 bases). The germline CDR1 and CDR2 sequences are GTSNPN and SVGIG (reference sequence). CDR3 size: 13 residues. V lost 2 bases and J 6 bases, leaving 10 bases between the germline ends. For the CDR3, the DNA is TGTGCCTGGAGTATAAACGGGGCCGGGGAGCTGTTTTTT. Its translation is CAWSINGAGELFF.

This clone came up once. The rearrangement links TRBV5-6 to TRBJ1-2; D may be TRBD1 (5 bases). With 2 bases removed from V and 4 bases from J, the gap between germline ends came to 15 bases. Germline values: CDR1 SGHDT, CDR2 YYEEEE. The length of the CDR3 is 15 residues. The CDR3 nucleotides read TGTGCCAGCAGCTTCTTGGGGGGAGTAGGCTATGGCTACACCTTC. Translation: CASSFLGGVGYGYTF.

This chain joins TRBV11-2 and TRBJ1-6, with D unresolved. This CDR3 spans 15 amino acids. V gave up 1 base and J gave up 10 bases, with 14 bases separating them. CDR1 is SGHAT, CDR2 FQNNGV, per germline. The DNA for the CDR3 is TGTGCCAGCAGCTTAGGCTCGTATGAGAACTCACCCCTCCACTTT. This sequence encodes CASSLGSYENSPLHF.

V and J are TRBV12-3 or TRBV12-4 and TRBJ2-3; the D is unclear. The V gene lost 4 bases and the J gene lost 3 bases, with 8 bases spanning the gap. This CDR3 contains 13 residues. The CDR3 region is CASSSENTDTQYF. As DNA, the CDR3 is TGTGCCAGCAGTTCCGAGAATACAGATACGCAGTATTTT.

This clone was found a few times. The J gene is TRBJ2-1, the V gene TRBV21-1; the D call TRBD1 from the table was never checked on the DNA. TRBV21-1 is given as a pseudogene. The CDR3 is made up of 13 amino acids. The CDR3 protein is CAITGGLLNEQFF. CDR3 sequence (DNA): TGTGCCATTACAGGGGGCCTACTGAATGAGCAGTTCTTC.

This CDR3 is CAISASTSGGSRSYNEQFF. CDR3 nucleotides: TGTGCCATCAGTGCCTCCACTAGCGGGGGGTCCCGCTCCTACAATGAGCAGTTCTTC. The chain links TRBV10-3 to TRBJ2-1; 12 bases agree with TRBD2. Germline V gives CDR1 ENHRY, CDR2 SYGVKD. This CDR3 region has 19 residues. J was trimmed by 0 bases and V by 4 bases; bases with no gene match: 10.

The rearrangement links TRBV19 to TRBJ2-1; 9 bases align to TRBD2. The V gene's germline CDR1 is LNHDA and CDR2 SQIVND (reference sequence). The CDR3 contains 16 residues. Trimming cost V 3 bases and J 3 bases; bases outside gene matches: 6. The CDR3 DNA follows: TGTGCCAGTAGTATCCGGCGGGGGGGCCTCTACAATGAGCAGTTCTTC. Translated: CASSIRRGGLYNEQFF.

This clone has a single count. This chain uses TRBV6-5 with TRBJ2-7; maybe TRBD2 (7 bases). V was cut by 2 bases and J by 2 bases, with 13 bases left in between. Germline V gene lookup returns CDR1 MNHEY and CDR2 SVGAGI. The CDR3 runs 15 residues. CDR3 amino acids: CASSYGRGPTYEQYV. CDR3 nucleotide sequence: TGTGCCAGCAGTTACGGGCGGGGGCCTACCTACGAGCAGTACGTC.

This clone showed up just a few times. V is TRBV4-1 and J is TRBJ1-2; D possibly corresponds to TRBD1 (6 bases). The length of the CDR3 is 15 residues. Germline-derived CDR1 and CDR2 are MGHRA and YSYEKL. Trimming removed 1 base at V and 6 bases at J, with 15 bases between. CDR3: CASSQGTEGFHGYTF. The CDR3 nucleotides are TGCGCCAGCAGCCAAGGGACAGAGGGGTTCCATGGCTACACCTTC.

The chain has TRBV7-3 and TRBJ1-5, with 9 bases fitting TRBD1. The V gene end was trimmed by 3 bases and the J gene end by 3 bases; junction bases not matched to a gene: 15. CDR1 SGHTA and CDR2 FQGTGA come from the germline V gene. The CDR3 sequence is 19 residues long. CDR3 in DNA: TGTGCCAGCAGCTTGAGGGAACTAGGGACAGGGAGGGCCAATCAGCCCCAGCATTTT. Translation gives CASSLRELGTGRANQPQHF.

The J gene is TRBJ1-2, the V gene TRBV5-1, with 10 bases that match TRBD1. Germline CDR1 is SGHRS and CDR2 is YFSETQ. Trimming removed 3 bases from V and 5 bases from J; junction bases left unmatched: 10. This CDR3 is built from 16 residues. CDR3 amino acids: CASSSLSRDRGYGYTF. The DNA of the CDR3 is TGCGCCAGCAGCTCCCTCAGCCGGGACAGGGGTTATGGCTACACCTTC.

For the CDR3, the DNA is TGTGCCAGCAGCGGTAGAGGATTGGGACAGGGCGGGGGCTACACCTTC. It translates to CASSGRGLGQGGGYTF. The gene calls are TRBV13 and TRBJ1-2; TRBD1 agrees at 9 bases. CDR3 length equals 16 residues. V lost 5 bases and J lost 8; bases outside the gene matches: 15. The V gene's germline CDR1 is PRHDT and CDR2 FYEKMQ (reference sequence).

The chain joins TRBV7-7 to TRBJ2-1, with 8 bases aligning to TRBD2. The CDR3 consists of 17 residues. Germline V gives CDR1 SSHAT, CDR2 FNYEAQ (reference sequence). With V trimmed by 1 base and J by 6 bases, 11 bases remained unmatched. The chain's CDR3 is CASSLGSGRGVVNEQFF. CDR3 bases: TGTGCCAGCAGCTTAGGCTCGGGGCGGGGGGTAGTCAATGAGCAGTTCTTC.

The chain employs TRBV11-2 and TRBJ2-2; no reliable D call. Trimming stripped 5 bases from V and 5 bases from J, with 12 bases between. The CDR3 extends over 14 amino acids. Germline CDR1 is SGHAT and CDR2 is FQNNGV. The CDR3, as DNA: TGTGCCAGCAGCGCCCCAACCGGTACCGGGGAGCTGTTTTTT. It translates to CASSAPTGTGELFF.

V usage is TRBV19 and J usage is TRBJ1-5, with a possible D match to TRBD1 (6 bases). Looked up from germline, CDR1 is LNHDA and CDR2 is SQIVND (reference sequence). V was cut by 6 bases and J by 2 bases, with 14 bases left in between. The length of the CDR3 is 15 residues. The DNA of the CDR3 is TGTGCCAGTAGCCAGGAGACAGGACGCAATCAGCCCCAGCATTTT. Its translation is CASSQETGRNQPQHF.

There are many counts of this clone. The chain has TRBV12-3 or TRBV12-4 and TRBJ2-7; a possible D gene is TRBD2 (5 bases). This CDR3 spans 11 amino acids. The germline V and J ends were trimmed by 3 bases and 7 bases, with 7 bases remaining between them. CDR3 bases: TGTGCCAGCAGTTTTGGGAGTGAGCAGTACTTC. Translating gives CASSFGSEQYF.